Below are 22 T cell receptor beta chains sequenced from a single sample in a study of T-cell memory formation after mild COVID-19. TCRdb re-called the 5' RACE reads through MiXCR, storing one row per CDR3 protein. This table has about 470,000 distinct CDR3 sequences, around a sixth appearing once. Sequences were obtained from PBMCs or a T cell subset sorted from them (not recorded which). Receptors originate from an adult woman who had mild COVID-19 (a few samples of this study predate the infection). Cell type and time point are not known.

The chain uses TRBV28 and TRBJ2-5; D perhaps matches TRBD2 (5 bases). The CDR3 sequence is 16 residues long. Trimming took off 4 bases at V and 2 bases at J, with 17 bases between the two ends. Germline V gene lookup returns CDR1 MDHEN and CDR2 SYDVKM. CDR3 bases: TGTGCCAGCAGTTCCCGGAAGACGGGGAATCAAGAGACCCAGTACTTC. Protein sequence: CASSSRKTGNQETQYF.

This clonotype was detected ten times or more. The chain is built from TRBV5-6 and TRBJ2-4; D possibly corresponds to TRBD2 (6 bases). This CDR3 contains 14 residues. Germline V gene lookup returns CDR1 SGHDT and CDR2 YYEEEE. The ends were cut back, 6 bases at V and 5 bases at J, with 15 bases in the middle. Written as DNA, the CDR3 is TGTGCCAGCACCCGGGACTTTGGGGAAAACATTCAGTACTTC. It is translated as CASTRDFGENIQYF.

CDR3 in DNA: TGTGCCAGCAGTTATGGACAGTACACCGGGGAGCTGTTTTTT. Protein: CASSYGQYTGELFF. The chain recombines TRBV6-2 or TRBV6-3 with TRBJ2-2, with D tentatively TRBD1 (6 bases). V dropped 3 bases and J dropped 3 bases, with 8 bases sitting between them. The germline V gene encodes CDR1 MNHEY and CDR2 SVGEGT. This CDR3 region has 14 residues.

This clonotype was counted a few times. The chain recombines TRBV7-9 with TRBJ1-3; a possible D gene is TRBD1 (5 bases). CDR3 length equals 16 residues. Per germline, CDR1 SEHNR and CDR2 FQNEAQ (reference sequence). The germline V and J ends were trimmed by 5 bases and 4 bases, with 18 bases remaining between them. The CDR3 loop reads CASSHTQASAGNTIYF. The CDR3 DNA sequence: TGTGCCAGCAGCCATACACAGGCGTCGGCGGGAAACACCATATATTTT.

The chain combines TRBV5-1 with TRBJ1-1; unclear D gene. Trimming cost V 2 bases and J 0 bases, with 5 bases left between them. Germline CDR1 and CDR2: SGHRS and YFSETQ. This CDR3 spans 13 amino acids. CDR3 residues: CASSFTVNTEAFF. The CDR3 DNA reads TGCGCCAGCAGCTTTACAGTGAACACTGAAGCTTTCTTT.

This clonotype showed up just a few times. This chain connects TRBV7-9 to TRBJ2-6; 8 nucleotides line up with TRBD1. The ends lost 5 bases at V and 1 base at J; junction bases unmatched: 7. The CDR3 spans 17 residues. The germline CDR1 and CDR2 sequences are SEHNR and FQNEAQ (reference sequence). CDR3 region: CASSRTGGISGANVLTF. CDR3 sequence (DNA): TGTGCCAGCAGCCGAACAGGGGGAATATCTGGGGCCAACGTCCTGACTTTC.

The rearrangement uses TRBV15 and TRBJ1-6, with D perhaps matching TRBD1 (5 bases). The CDR3 is 15 residues long. The V gene's germline CDR1 is LNHNV and CDR2 YYDKDF (reference sequence). The V end lost 2 bases, the J end lost 10 bases, and 15 bases lay between the germline ends. CDR3 in DNA: TGTGCCACCAGCAGACGCCCCGGGGGAGGATCACCCCTCCACTTT. Protein sequence: CATSRRPGGGSPLHF.

The V call is TRBV6-2 or TRBV6-3, the J call TRBJ1-1; D remains ambiguous. The CDR3 runs 17 residues. Germline assignment: CDR1 MNHEY and CDR2 SVGEGT. Trimming left V 6 bases short and J 4 bases short, with 24 bases between. The CDR3 sequence is CASSHRRADNWGTEAFF. DNA for the CDR3: TGTGCCAGCAGCCACCGGCGGGCCGATAACTGGGGCACTGAAGCTTTCTTT.

This clonotype was seen many times. The V and J genes are TRBV7-9 and TRBJ2-3; D is perhaps TRBD2 (6 bases). The CDR3 is made up of 14 amino acids. Germline values: CDR1 SEHNR, CDR2 FQNEAQ (reference sequence). V lost 2 bases to trimming and J lost 3 bases, with 9 bases between them. CDR3 DNA sequence: TGTGCCAGCAGCTTAATCGCGGGAACAGATACGCAGTATTTT. Protein sequence: CASSLIAGTDTQYF.

This clonotype was counted between two and nine times. The chain carries TRBV3-1 and TRBJ2-7; D perhaps matches TRBD1 (6 bases). Germline V lookup: CDR1 LGHDT, CDR2 YNNKEL (reference sequence). This CDR3 comprises 15 residues. The germline V and J ends were trimmed by 3 bases and 5 bases, with 17 bases remaining between them. CDR3 residues: CASSQVHGGRNEQYF. CDR3 DNA: TGTGCCAGCAGCCAGGTACATGGGGGCCGAAACGAGCAGTACTTC.

The chain is built from TRBV7-3 and TRBJ2-1; perhaps TRBD1 as D (6 bases). The V and J ends lost 2 bases and 3 bases respectively, with 11 bases between them. The CDR3 has 15 residues. Germline V gene data show CDR1 as SGHTA and CDR2 as FQGTGA. CDR3 in DNA: TGTGCCAGCAGCTTACTCACAGGGCTCTACAATGAGCAGTTCTTC. Translation: CASSLLTGLYNEQFF.

A few counts support this clonotype. The genes are TRBV2 and TRBJ2-1, with 7 bases identical to TRBD1. The CDR3 totals 13 residues. Germline V lookup: CDR1 SNHLY, CDR2 FYNNEI. The ends lost 8 bases at V and 3 bases at J; junction bases unmatched: 4. Here the CDR3 DNA reads TGTGCCAGCGGGGGACAGTTCTACAATGAGCAGTTCTTC. It encodes CASGGQFYNEQFF.

The rearrangement uses TRBV29-1 and TRBJ2-2; D is unclear. This CDR3 contains 14 residues. Trimming cost V 6 bases and J 1 base, with 12 bases left between them. Germline values: CDR1 SQVTM, CDR2 ANQGSEA. CDR3 nucleotides: TGCAGCGTCCGATCGAGCCTGAACACCGGGGAGCTGTTTTTT. Translation gives CSVRSSLNTGELFF.

This chain connects TRBV27 to TRBJ2-3; D tentatively fits TRBD1 or TRBD2 (5 bases each). The CDR3 consists of 14 residues. Germline V lookup: CDR1 MNHEY, CDR2 SMNVEV (reference sequence). V shed 4 bases and J shed 1 base, with 9 bases lying between them. The DNA for the CDR3 is TGTGCCAGCAGTTGGGACGGCCGCACAGATACGCAGTATTTT. Protein: CASSWDGRTDTQYF.

This clonotype was detected a few times. This chain links TRBV6-5 with TRBJ2-3; weak D call: TRBD1 (5 bases). Per germline, CDR1 MNHEY and CDR2 SVGAGI. V lost 4 bases to trimming and J lost 10 bases, with 18 bases between them. The CDR3 loop spans 14 amino acids. CDR3 in DNA: TGTGCCAGCAGTTGGGGTCGGACACGGGCGTCGCAGTATTTT. Translating it yields CASSWGRTRASQYF.

This clonotype was counted between two and nine times. V usage is TRBV12-3 or TRBV12-4 and J usage is TRBJ2-7, with TRBD2 as a possible D gene (5 bases). V lost 0 bases to trimming and J lost 6 bases, with 12 bases between them. The length of the CDR3 is 14 residues. In DNA, the CDR3 is TGTGCCAGCAGTTTAGCGCTAATGGAGGTCGAGCAGTACTTC. It yields the protein CASSLALMEVEQYF.

With respect to this clonotype: A much larger clonotype is one base distant, so this may be a read error. The chain is built from TRBV7-9 and TRBJ1-2; no firm D call. The CDR3 is 12 residues long. CDR1 SEHNR and CDR2 FQNEAQ come from the germline V gene (reference sequence). The V and J ends lost 1 base and 6 bases respectively, with 6 bases between them. This chain's CDR3 is CASSLEGNGYTF. Here the CDR3 DNA reads TGTGCCAGCAGCTTAGAAGGGAATGGCTACACCTTC. Filled out from reference TRBV7-9 and TRBJ1-2, the complete variable domain reads DTGVSQNPRHKITKRGQNVTFRCDPISEHNRLYWYRQTLGQGPEFLTYFQNEAQLEKSRLLSDRFSAERPKGSFSTLEIQRTEQGDSAMYLCASSLEGNGYTFGSGTRLTVV.

V is TRBV9 and J is TRBJ2-3; TRBD2 agrees at 8 bases. Germline CDR1 reads SGDLS; CDR2 reads YYNGEE. The length of the CDR3 is 16 residues. The J segment lost 2 bases and the V segment lost 4 bases, leaving 9 bases of the junction unmatched. CDR3 region: CASSPQTGRDTDTQYF. CDR3 DNA sequence: TGTGCCAGCAGCCCCCAGACCGGGAGGGACACAGATACGCAGTATTTT.

This clonotype was observed a few times. The chain employs TRBV4-3 and TRBJ1-5; weak D call: TRBD1 (5 bases). Germline V gene data show CDR1 as LGHNA and CDR2 as YSLEER. Trimming took off 0 bases at V and 7 bases at J, with 16 bases between the two ends. The CDR3 contains 16 residues. The chain's CDR3 is CASSQEVGRVLQPQHF. CDR3 DNA: TGCGCCAGCAGCCAAGAAGTAGGCAGGGTTTTACAGCCCCAGCATTTT.

This chain uses TRBV6-2 or TRBV6-3 with TRBJ1-5; unclear D gene. CDR1 is MNHEY and CDR2 is SVGEGT in the germline V gene. The length of the CDR3 is 14 residues. Trimming removed 2 bases from V and 4 bases from J, with 9 bases in between. The CDR3 spells CASSYSNLNQPQHF. The CDR3 DNA reads as TGTGCCAGCAGTTACAGCAACCTGAATCAGCCCCAGCATTTT.

This clonotype was seen a few times. This sequence joins TRBV19 and TRBJ1-1; 7 nucleotides line up with TRBD1. Germline CDR1 is LNHDA and CDR2 is SQIVND (reference sequence). Trimming at V came to 1 base and at J to 7 bases, leaving 9 bases not matched to a gene. This CDR3 region has 15 residues. The CDR3 here is CASSIGLRGAGEAFF. CDR3 in DNA: TGTGCCAGTAGTATAGGCCTCAGGGGGGCTGGTGAAGCTTTCTTT.

J is TRBJ2-5 and V is TRBV7-9; D gene uncertain. The V gene lost 1 base and the J gene lost 6 bases, with 9 bases spanning the gap. CDR3 length: 13 amino acids. Germline values: CDR1 SEHNR, CDR2 FQNEAQ (reference sequence). For the CDR3, the DNA is TGTGCCAGCAGCTTAGAACGCCTACAGACCCAGTACTTC. Its translation: CASSLERLQTQYF.